The 4 T cell receptor beta chains below were found in one sample sequenced in a study of beta chain features in type 1 diabetes. Findings of the study overall: Shorter TCRB CDR3s, moderately but significantly so, marked every one of the four CD4+ subsets in Type 1 diabetes patients.

Expressed TCRB transcripts were sequenced, since all the RNA that had been isolated was reverse transcribed. The assay was immunoSEQ multiplex PCR, and TCRdb's table has in-frame clones only and misses some. The sample lists approximately 600,000 clones; around 12% were seen once. These receptors lack a known antigen. Sample: naive CD4+ T cells from blood. These receptors all stem from a man aged 30 to 45 with type 1 diabetes.

This chain links TRBV30 with TRBJ2-2; 13 bases align to TRBD2. Looked up from germline, CDR1 is GTSNPN and CDR2 is SVGIG (reference sequence). CDR3 size: 16 residues. V shed 2 bases, J shed 5 bases, and the junction held 5 bases outside the gene matches. The CDR3 spells CAWSLGTSGETGELFF. CDR3 bases: TGTGCCTGGAGTCTCGGGACTAGCGGGGAAACCGGGGAGCTGTTTTTT.

The CDR3 DNA reads as TGTGCCAGCAGCTTAAGGTTGTCGGTGGATACGCAGTATTTT. Protein: CASSLRLSVDTQYF. The genes are TRBV11-2 and TRBJ2-3; D is ambiguous. V lost 2 bases, J lost 6 bases, and 12 bases lay in between. The CDR3 runs to 14 residues. Germline-derived CDR1 and CDR2 are SGHAT and FQNNGV.

The genes are TRBV2 and TRBJ1-1; 7 bases agree with TRBD1. Germline CDR1 reads SNHLY; CDR2 reads FYNNEI. V lost 4 bases, J lost 4 bases, and 9 bases stayed unmatched. The CDR3 totals 15 residues. The CDR3 here is CASSARQGIGTEAFF. DNA for the CDR3: TGTGCCAGCAGTGCTCGACAGGGAATAGGCACTGAAGCTTTCTTT.

V gene TRBV4-1 combines with J gene TRBJ1-5, with TRBD1 matching over 8 bases. This CDR3 contains 16 residues. The V and J ends lost 1 base and 6 bases, in that order; junction bases with no gene match: 8. Per the germline V gene, CDR1 is MGHRA and CDR2 is YSYEKL. CDR3 loop: CASSQVSRQGSQPQHF. In DNA, the CDR3 is TGCGCCAGCAGCCAAGTTTCCAGACAGGGGAGTCAGCCCCAGCATTTT.